A single sample gave rise to the 17 T cell receptor beta chains below, sequenced in a study of cytomegalovirus exposure and HLA in healthy donors. The PCR had 60 Vbeta and 13 Jbeta primers. The protocol was immunoSEQ multiplex PCR, while the TCRdb copy is restricted to in-frame clones and leaves out a portion. The table includes more than 150,000 clones, more than 70% detected once. Material: PBMCs. Every receptor here comes from a girl aged 10 to 17 in good health and CMV-seropositive.

The chain couples TRBV18 to TRBJ1-5, with D perhaps TRBD1 (5 bases). The germline CDR1 and CDR2 sequences are KGHSH and LQKENI. This CDR3 is built from 18 residues. The ends were cut back, 6 bases at V and 2 bases at J, with 23 bases in the middle. CDR3 in DNA: TGTGCCAGCTCCCTCATGGGGCTAAATCGTGGGGGCAATCAGCCCCAGCATTTT. Residues: CASSLMGLNRGGNQPQHF.

The chain links TRBV11-2 to TRBJ2-5; 9 positions agree with TRBD2. The CDR3 is 16 amino acids. Germline V gene lookup returns CDR1 SGHAT and CDR2 FQNNGV. V shed 5 bases and J 0 bases; nucleotides not matched to a gene: 7. As DNA, the CDR3 is TGTGCCAGCAGCCGGGAGGCGGGAGGGTACCAAGAGACCCAGTACTTC. Its translation is CASSREAGGYQETQYF.

V is TRBV30 and J is TRBJ2-7; 7 bases are a match to TRBD1. The CDR3 extends over 13 amino acids. CDR1 GTSNPN and CDR2 SVGIG come from the germline V gene (reference sequence). The ends lost 4 bases at V and 6 bases at J; junction bases unmatched: 9. The CDR3 loop reads CAWTPTGIGEQYF. The CDR3 DNA is TGTGCCTGGACCCCGACAGGGATCGGCGAGCAGTACTTC.

This clone was seen a handful of times. The chain combines TRBV6-6 with TRBJ1-1; D gene ambiguous. The CDR3 runs to 14 residues. V was clipped by 11 bases and J by 0 bases, with 16 bases between them. Germline CDR1 reads MNHNY; CDR2 reads SVGAGI (reference sequence). CDR3 residues: CAHSPRVMNTEAFF. As DNA, the CDR3 is TGTGCCCACTCTCCTCGTGTTATGAACACTGAAGCTTTCTTT.

This chain connects TRBV27 to TRBJ2-7; 8 nucleotides agree with TRBD2. Trimming at V came to 0 bases and at J to 2 bases, leaving 6 bases not matched to a gene. This CDR3 spans 16 amino acids. Germline values: CDR1 MNHEY, CDR2 SMNVEV (reference sequence). CDR3 protein: CASSLSGTSGPYEQYF. The DNA for the CDR3 is TGTGCCAGCAGTTTATCGGGAACTAGCGGTCCCTACGAGCAGTACTTC.

V usage is TRBV18 and J usage is TRBJ1-1, with 7 bases matching TRBD1. Unmatched junction bases numbered 1, after V lost 6 bases and J lost 0 bases. The CDR3 extends over 13 amino acids. CDR1 KGHSH and CDR2 LQKENI come from the germline V gene. The CDR3 DNA follows: TGTGCCAGCTCCGGGACAGTGAACACTGAAGCTTTCTTT. Its translation is CASSGTVNTEAFF.

V gene TRBV19 combines with J gene TRBJ2-3; D not certain. Per germline, CDR1 LNHDA and CDR2 SQIVND (reference sequence). Trimming cost V 5 bases and J 6 bases, with 9 bases left between them. This CDR3 region has 12 residues. The CDR3 spells CASSPARDTQYF. The CDR3 DNA follows: TGTGCCAGTAGTCCCGCGCGGGATACGCAGTATTTT.

This clone has just a few counts. The rearrangement uses TRBV4-1 and TRBJ2-7; D unresolved. Trimming removed 2 bases from V and 2 bases from J, with 10 bases in between. The CDR3 totals 14 residues. The germline gives CDR1 MGHRA, CDR2 YSYEKL. The CDR3 bases are TGCGCCAGCAGCCAATGGTTTCGGGCCTACGAGCAGTACTTC. As protein: CASSQWFRAYEQYF.

The chain employs TRBV19 and TRBJ1-2; D may be TRBD1 (6 bases). The germline V gene has CDR1 LNHDA and CDR2 SQIVND (reference sequence). Trimming pared 6 bases from V and 4 bases from J, leaving 12 bases between. The CDR3 runs to 13 residues. For the CDR3, the DNA is TGTGCCAGTAGGATTGACAGGAGCTATGGCTACACCTTC. Amino acids: CASRIDRSYGYTF. Drawing the rest from reference TRBV19 and TRBJ1-2, the complete variable domain is DGGITQSPKYLFRKEGQNVTLSCEQNLNHDAMYWYRQDPGQGLRLIYYSQIVNDFQKGDIAEGYSVSREKKESFPLTVTSAQKNPTAFYLCASRIDRSYGYTFGSGTRLTVV.

The chain links TRBV25-1 to TRBJ2-1; TRBD2 aligns across 12 bases. The junction had 11 bases not matched to a gene; V was cut back by 3 bases and J by 5 bases. This CDR3 contains 18 residues. Germline assignment: CDR1 MGHDK and CDR2 SYGVNS. The CDR3 sequence is CASSEGGGLAGRHNEQFF. CDR3 bases: TGTGCCAGCAGTGAGGGGGGGGGACTAGCGGGTAGACACAATGAGCAGTTCTTC.

V and J are TRBV30 and TRBJ2-5, with TRBD1 identical over 7 bases. The assigned J gene may be wrong: the sequence end matches TRBJ2-7 better. Germline V gene lookup returns CDR1 GTSNPN and CDR2 SVGIG (reference sequence). This CDR3 has 15 amino acids. Here the CDR3 reads CAWSREGAPSYEQYF. In DNA form, the CDR3 reads TGTGCCTGGAGTAGAGAGGGGGCCCCCTCCTACGAGCAGTACTTC.

This chain joins TRBV29-1 and TRBJ2-6; D is unresolved. Germline V gene lookup returns CDR1 SQVTM and CDR2 ANQGSEA. The CDR3 consists of 14 residues. Deletions cut 5 bases from V and 3 bases from J, with 11 bases between. This CDR3 is CSVNSGFGANVLTF. Here the CDR3 DNA reads TGCAGCGTTAACAGTGGTTTTGGGGCCAACGTCCTGACTTTC.

The chain is built from TRBV7-9 and TRBJ2-7; TRBD2 is a possible D gene (5 bases). CDR3 length equals 14 residues. With 5 bases removed from V and 2 bases from J, the gap between germline ends came to 13 bases. Germline values: CDR1 SEHNR, CDR2 FQNEAQ (reference sequence). The CDR3 DNA follows: TGTGCCAGCAGCGCAAGGACTTCCCCCTACGAGCAGTACTTC. Translating it yields CASSARTSPYEQYF.

This chain uses TRBV30 with TRBJ1-2, with 8 bases aligning to TRBD1. This CDR3 has 13 residues. The germline CDR1 and CDR2 sequences are GTSNPN and SVGIG (reference sequence). V gave up 8 bases and J gave up 4 bases; unmatched junction bases: 9. The CDR3 region has the DNA TGTGCCGCCCAGACAGGGGTGGGCTATGGCTACACCTTC. Protein sequence: CAAQTGVGYGYTF.

V usage is TRBV29-1 and J usage is TRBJ1-1, with TRBD1 as a possible D gene (6 bases). Trimming removed 6 bases at V and 4 bases at J, with 15 bases between. This CDR3 spans 13 amino acids. Per the germline V gene, CDR1 is SQVTM and CDR2 is ANQGSEA. The CDR3 bases are TGCAGCGTCGGAACAGGGAAGACCACTGAAGCTTTCTTT. Translating it yields CSVGTGKTTEAFF.

CDR3 nucleotides: TGTGCCAGCAGTGAAAGGGCCGGGGGAAATCAGCCCCAGCATTTT. Protein product: CASSERAGGNQPQHF. The J gene is TRBJ1-5, the V gene TRBV6-1, with D possibly matching TRBD1 (5 bases). With 2 bases removed from V and 4 bases from J, the gap between germline ends came to 12 bases. CDR1 and CDR2 (germline): MNHNS, SASEGT. The CDR3 spans 15 residues.

The J gene is TRBJ1-1, the V gene TRBV6-5; 10 bases align to TRBD1. Losses at the gene ends were 6 bases for V and 3 bases for J; bases not matched to a gene: 4. Germline V gene lookup returns CDR1 MNHEY and CDR2 SVGAGI. The CDR3 runs 14 residues. The CDR3 protein is CASRAGQGYTEAFF. The CDR3 coding sequence is TGTGCCAGCAGGGCGGGACAGGGGTACACTGAAGCTTTCTTT.